These 12 T cell receptor beta chains were all obtained from the same sample, sequenced in a study of vaccination and CD4 T cells after COVID-19. Oncomine TCR Beta short-read sequencing was applied to DNA from cultured CD4+ T cells. TCRdb re-called the PCR reads with MiXCR, one entry per CDR3 protein. The table lists roughly 15,000 distinct CDR3 sequences, roughly half of them singletons. As for time point: late sampling 161 to 241 days after vaccination in a few convalescent patients. Treatment noted: roughly 10-day PBMC culture with coronavirus spike peptide pools or control peptides (ViraFEST assay). These TCRs' antigens remain unknown. Sequencing used CD4+ T cells from blood, cultured in vitro, obtained about 7 months after SARS-CoV-2 vaccination. Receptors were obtained from a human donor who had recovered from COVID-19.

This rearrangement joins TRBV6-5 to TRBJ1-2; 7 bases agree with TRBD1. V lost 4 bases to trimming and J lost 4 bases; unmatched junction nucleotides: 6. The CDR3 sequence is 14 residues long. Germline assignment: CDR1 MNHEY and CDR2 SVGAGI. CDR3 amino acids: CASSWGQLLYGYTF. CDR3 sequence (DNA): TGTGCCAGCAGTTGGGGACAGCTTCTCTATGGCTACACCTTC.

This rearrangement joins TRBV24-1 to TRBJ2-1; D possibly corresponds to TRBD1 (6 bases). Germline CDR1 is KGHDR and CDR2 is SFDVKD. V shed 6 bases and J shed 4 bases, with 15 bases lying between them. There are 15 residues in the CDR3. The CDR3 coding sequence is TGTGCCACCAGTACACAGGGTAAGACTTACAATGAGCAGTTCTTC. The encoded protein is CATSTQGKTYNEQFF.

This clonotype appeared once. This chain connects TRBV2 to TRBJ1-1; 7 positions match TRBD1. The CDR3 runs to 13 residues. Trimming removed 7 bases from V and 1 base from J; junction bases left unmatched: 3. The V gene's germline CDR1 is SNHLY and CDR2 FYNNEI. CDR3 bases: TGTGCCAGCACACAGGGGACGAACACTGAAGCTTTCTTT. Its protein is CASTQGTNTEAFF.

The V call is TRBV5-4, the J call TRBJ2-6, with no clear D. CDR3 length: 15 amino acids. Between the trimmed V and J ends, which lost 0 bases and 6 bases, there was a span of 10 bases. Germline V gene sequence: CDR1 SGHNT, CDR2 YYREEE (reference sequence). The CDR3 nucleotides read TGTGCCAGCAGCTTGGAACCCTTCCCGGCCAACGTCCTGACTTTC. It specifies CASSLEPFPANVLTF. The complete variable domain, with remaining parts taken from reference TRBV5-4 and TRBJ2-6, reads ETGVTQSPTHLIKTRGQQVTLRCSSQSGHNTVSWYQQALGQGPQFIFQYYREEENGRGNFPPRFSGLQFPNYSSELNVNALELDDSALYLCASSLEPFPANVLTFGAGSRLTVL.

This clonotype turned up a few times. The chain joins TRBV7-8 to TRBJ2-5, with TRBD2 matching over 9 bases. This CDR3 spans 16 amino acids. Germline assignment: CDR1 SGHVS and CDR2 FQNEAQ. Trimming took 2 bases from V and 1 from J; bases not matched to a gene: 5. CDR3 DNA sequence: TGTGCCAGCAGCTTACCTGGCGGGAGGGGCCAAGAGACCCAGTACTTC. Its protein is CASSLPGGRGQETQYF. The complete variable domain, with remaining parts taken from reference TRBV7-8 and TRBJ2-5, reads GAGVSQSPRYKVAKRGQDVALRCDPISGHVSLFWYQQALGQGPEFLTYFQNEAQLDKSGLPSDRFFAERPEGSVSTLKIQRTQQEDSAVYLCASSLPGGRGQETQYFGPGTRLLVL.

The chain couples TRBV20-1 to TRBJ1-1; D might be TRBD1 (6 bases). The CDR3 consists of 13 residues. Trimming took 3 bases from V and 6 from J, leaving 14 bases between them. Germline-derived CDR1 and CDR2 are DFQATT and SNEGSKA (reference sequence). For the CDR3, the DNA is TGCAGTGCTAGTAGGGGGACTTTGGCTGAAGCTTTCTTT. Protein: CSASRGTLAEAFF.

The V gene is TRBV7-9, the J gene TRBJ1-2; D is unclear. This CDR3 is built from 14 residues. V shed 3 bases and J shed 3 bases, with 11 bases lying between them. Germline assignment: CDR1 SEHNR and CDR2 FQNEAQ (reference sequence). The CDR3 protein is CASSLVVRDYGYTF. In nucleotides, the CDR3 is TGTGCCAGCAGCTTGGTCGTGAGGGACTATGGCTACACCTTC. The complete variable domain, with remaining parts taken from reference TRBV7-9 and TRBJ1-2, reads DTGVSQNPRHKITKRGQNVTFRCDPISEHNRLYWYRQTLGQGPEFLTYFQNEAQLEKSRLLSDRFSAERPKGSFSTLEIQRTEQGDSAMYLCASSLVVRDYGYTFGSGTRLTVV.

On this clonotype: One end of the junction is discordant with germline, which a read error may explain. This rearrangement joins TRBV20-1 to TRBJ2-2, with 7 bases lining up with TRBD2. CDR3 length equals 14 residues. Germline loops: CDR1 DFQATT, CDR2 SNEGSKA (reference sequence). The CDR3 loop is CSARPSGNTGGLFF. The CDR3 DNA follows: TGCAGTGCTAGACCTAGCGGTAACACCGGGGGGCTGTTTTTT.

The rearrangement links TRBV7-3 to TRBJ2-1; TRBD2 agrees at 9 bases. CDR3 length: 14 residues. Germline V gene lookup returns CDR1 SGHTA and CDR2 FQGTGA. The junction had 6 bases not matched to a gene; V was cut back by 3 bases and J by 9 bases. CDR3 in DNA: TGTGCCAGCAGCTTGATAGCGGGAGTAGGTGAGCAGTTCTTC. This gives the protein CASSLIAGVGEQFF. Together with reference TRBV7-3 and TRBJ2-1, the CDR3 gives the full variable domain: GAGVSQTPSNKVTEKGKYVELRCDPISGHTALYWYRQSLGQGPEFLIYFQGTGAADDSGLPNDRFFAVRPEGSVSTLKIQRTERGDSAVYLCASSLIAGVGEQFFGPGTRLTVL.

This chain connects TRBV20-1 to TRBJ2-7, with 7 bases lining up with TRBD1. CDR3 length equals 15 residues. J lost 2 bases, V lost 0 bases, and 7 bases had no gene match. Germline V gene lookup returns CDR1 DFQATT and CDR2 SNEGSKA (reference sequence). The CDR3 here is CSAREGTGVPYEQYF. CDR3 coding DNA: TGCAGTGCTAGAGAGGGCACAGGGGTTCCCTACGAGCAGTACTTC.

This chain uses TRBV5-1 with TRBJ2-7; TRBD2 matches 7 bases. From germline, CDR1 is SGHRS and CDR2 YFSETQ. Trimming removed 1 base from V and 2 bases from J; junction bases left unmatched: 6. This CDR3 comprises 15 residues. CDR3 nucleotide sequence: TGCGCCAGCAGCTTGAGCGGGGCGGCCCCCTACGAGCAGTACTTC. This encodes CASSLSGAAPYEQYF. Full variable domain (missing parts from reference TRBV5-1 and TRBJ2-7): KAGVTQTPRYLIKTRGQQVTLSCSPISGHRSVSWYQQTPGQGLQFLFEYFSETQRNKGNFPGRFSGRQFSNSRSEMNVSTLELGDSALYLCASSLSGAAPYEQYFGPGTRLTVT.

This clonotype was picked up a small number of times. The chain uses TRBV6-1 and TRBJ1-5; D gene unclear. This CDR3 contains 15 residues. Trimming removed 6 bases at V and 5 bases at J, with 17 bases between. Per the germline V gene, CDR1 is MNHNS and CDR2 is SASEGT. In nucleotides, the CDR3 is TGTGCCAGCAGCCGAGATCGCGGAACCGATCAGCCCCAGCATTTT. This sequence encodes CASSRDRGTDQPQHF.